Below, one T cell receptor beta chain is given with its context. This specimen belongs to a study of blood T cell repertoires in COVID-19. Study at large: Sources were T cells, B-cell-depleted T cells, or PBMCs; the material itself was cDNA or gDNA.

Adults between about 18 and 95 years of age took part from approximately 24 US areas. Cohort assignment relied on participant-reported clinical history. The CDR3 extends over 15 amino acids. The germline V gene encodes CDR1 MDHEN and CDR2 SYDVKM. The J segment lost 1 base and the V segment lost 7 bases, leaving 6 bases of the junction unmatched. Per the authors' pipeline: Using reference gene primer amplification, nucleated cell counts were estimated. Profiled with immunoSEQ multiplex PCR; TCRdb holds only in-frame clones, not every one. V and J calls and clone size are those listed in that table; D and trimming were worked out from the DNA. The data show a few hundred thousand clones, around 90% seen once.

The sequencing input was PBMCs or T cells enriched from blood (not recorded which). The clonotype was recovered from a woman younger than 30 with acute COVID-19. This chain links TRBV28 with TRBJ2-7, with 11 bases identical to TRBD2. The CDR3 sequence: CASNLLAGGSYEQYF. The CDR3 DNA is TGTGCCAGCAACCTCCTAGCGGGAGGTTCCTACGAGCAGTACTTC.